This T cell receptor (beta chain) is drawn from a study of OX40 agonist ivuxolimab in advanced cancers. Overall study: Ivuxolimab doses were 0.01, 0.1, 0.3, 1.5, 3 or 10 mg/kg every 2 weeks.

Clones were read by immunoSEQ multiplex PCR, and TCRdb kept only the in-frame ones, dropping some. The table lists about 140,000 clones, 85% to 95% of them singletons. Germline assignment: CDR1 MNHNS and CDR2 SASEGT. CDR3 size: 15 residues. V dropped 4 bases and J dropped 9 bases, with 21 bases sitting between them. This TCR derives from an adult with an advanced solid tumor such as melanoma, head and neck, liver or kidney cancer. Here the sequenced sample was CD4+ or CD8+ T cells sorted from blood, taken in a trial of the OX40 agonist ivuxolimab. This chain links TRBV6-1 with TRBJ1-1; TRBD1 might be the D (5 bases). The CDR3 protein is CASSGEGTAVSKAFF. The CDR3 nucleotides read TGTGCCAGCAGTGGGGAGGGGACGGCGGTTTCGAAAGCTTTCTTT.